These 23 T cell receptor beta chains came from one sample sequenced in a study of shared clonotypes between healthy human individuals. Using immunoSEQ multiplex PCR, the repertoire was profiled, and TCRdb retains in-frame clones only, with some absent. The table has about 2 million clones, 85% to 95% seen once; the top ten hold under 1.5%. Positively selected for CCR7, the CD45RO-negative cells used as naive CD8 cells excluded terminally differentiated effector memory CD45RA+ cells. The sample consisted of naive CD8+ T cells sorted from blood. Receptors were obtained from a man younger than 35 in good health.

This clone was seen a single time. Distinct nucleotide sequences in the sample also encode this CDR3. V is TRBV13 and J is TRBJ2-7; the match to TRBD1 covers 9 bases. V lost 0 bases, J lost 2 bases, and 2 bases stayed unmatched. CDR1 and CDR2 from the germline V gene are PRHDT and FYEKMQ (reference sequence). CDR3 length: 15 residues. CDR3 DNA: TGTGCCAGCAGCTTAGGGGACAGGGGAACCTACGAGCAGTACTTC. It encodes CASSLGDRGTYEQYF.

This clone was recorded once. CDR3 bases: TGCGCCAGCAGCCATTCGGAAACCAGGCAGCCTGAGCAGTTCTTC. Protein: CASSHSETRQPEQFF. V usage is TRBV4-1 and J usage is TRBJ2-1; D call uncertain. Germline CDR1 reads MGHRA; CDR2 reads YSYEKL. This CDR3 comprises 15 residues. V lost 3 bases and J 9 bases, leaving 18 bases between the germline ends.

V is TRBV27 and J is TRBJ1-4; a possible D gene is TRBD1 (5 bases). Germline loops: CDR1 MNHEY, CDR2 SMNVEV (reference sequence). V was shortened by 1 base and J by 3 bases, with 9 bases between the two germline ends. CDR3 length: 15 residues. CDR3 DNA: TGTGCCAGCAGTTTATGGGGGGGGGCTAATGAAAAACTGTTTTTT. Protein: CASSLWGGANEKLFF.

The rearrangement links TRBV7-9 to TRBJ1-4, with TRBD1 identical over 7 bases. The germline V gene encodes CDR1 SEHNR and CDR2 FQNEAQ (reference sequence). The CDR3 contains 14 residues. The J segment lost 8 bases and the V segment lost 7 bases, leaving 10 bases of the junction unmatched. The CDR3 DNA reads TGTGCCAGCACCTCGCCCGACAGGGACGAAAAACTGTTTTTT. The encoded protein is CASTSPDRDEKLFF. The variable domain in full, with the rest retrieved from reference TRBV7-9 and TRBJ1-4, is DTGVSQNPRHKITKRGQNVTFRCDPISEHNRLYWYRQTLGQGPEFLTYFQNEAQLEKSRLLSDRFSAERPKGSFSTLEIQRTEQGDSAMYLCASTSPDRDEKLFFGSGTQLSVL.

A single count supports this clone. The J gene is TRBJ2-7, the V gene TRBV27; D remains ambiguous. Trimming shortened V by 5 bases and J by 5 bases, and 22 bases separated the two germline ends. The germline V gene encodes CDR1 MNHEY and CDR2 SMNVEV (reference sequence). The CDR3 sequence is 16 residues long. The CDR3: CASSASIVRQNDEQYF. In DNA, the CDR3 is TGTGCCAGCAGTGCCTCGATTGTGAGACAAAATGACGAGCAGTACTTC.

The chain couples TRBV2 to TRBJ2-3; D might be TRBD2 (5 bases). This CDR3 is built from 16 residues. Germline CDR1 reads SNHLY; CDR2 reads FYNNEI. The V gene lost 4 bases and the J gene lost 2 bases, with 16 bases spanning the gap. The chain's CDR3 is CASSVLAERYTDTQYF. The CDR3 DNA is TGTGCCAGCAGTGTTCTAGCCGAGAGGTACACAGATACGCAGTATTTT.

In this sample, this clone turned up once. The chain combines TRBV10-3 with TRBJ2-1; weak D call: TRBD1 (5 bases). CDR1 ENHRY and CDR2 SYGVKD come from the germline V gene. This CDR3 is built from 16 residues. Trimming removed 3 bases at V and 0 bases at J, with 12 bases between. CDR3 sequence: CAISDLDTSSYNEQFF. The DNA for the CDR3 is TGTGCCATCAGTGATCTGGACACGAGCTCCTACAATGAGCAGTTCTTC.

The V and J genes are TRBV27 and TRBJ1-1; no firm D call. CDR3 size: 14 residues. Between the trimmed V and J ends, which lost 0 bases and 1 base, there was a span of 6 bases. Germline CDR1 and CDR2: MNHEY and SMNVEV (reference sequence). CDR3 nucleotides: TGTGCCAGCAGTTTATCGGACCCGAACACTGAAGCTTTCTTT. Translated: CASSLSDPNTEAFF.

The chain couples TRBV7-2 to TRBJ1-6; D not resolved. The CDR3 is 17 residues long. The V end was cut by 3 bases, the J end by 0 bases, with 12 bases between. Germline CDR1 reads SGHTA; CDR2 reads FQGNSA. Written as DNA, the CDR3 is TGTGCCAGCAGCTTTAAGGCCACTAGCTCCTATAATTCACCCCTCCACTTT. Translating it yields CASSFKATSSYNSPLHF.

This sequence joins TRBV5-5 and TRBJ2-7; TRBD2 agrees at 7 bases. The germline gives CDR1 SGHKS, CDR2 YYEKEE (reference sequence). This CDR3 comprises 16 residues. V dropped 2 bases and J dropped 0; count of bases not matched to a gene: 8. CDR3 in amino acids: CASSLAGPASSYEQYF. In DNA, the CDR3 is TGTGCCAGCAGCTTAGCGGGACCGGCGAGCTCCTACGAGCAGTACTTC.

Regarding this clone: The same CDR3 also results from other DNA sequences found in this sample. This sequence joins TRBV10-3 and TRBJ1-5; D is possibly TRBD1 (5 bases). CDR1 is ENHRY and CDR2 is SYGVKD in the germline V gene. Trimming shortened V by 4 bases and J by 2 bases, and 6 bases separated the two germline ends. The length of the CDR3 is 13 residues. CDR3 in amino acids: CAISGDGNQPQHF. The CDR3 nucleotides are TGTGCCATCAGTGGGGACGGCAATCAGCCCCAGCATTTT.

The chain links TRBV4-1 to TRBJ1-2, with no clear D. This CDR3 has 13 amino acids. CDR1 is MGHRA and CDR2 is YSYEKL in the germline V gene. Trimming pared 3 bases from V and 7 bases from J, leaving 12 bases between. The CDR3 loop reads CASSHLRESGYTF. The CDR3 nucleotides are TGCGCCAGCAGCCACCTTAGGGAATCTGGCTACACCTTC.

The chain carries TRBV30 and TRBJ2-7; D not resolved. V dropped 2 bases and J dropped 4 bases, with 9 bases sitting between them. The CDR3 contains 12 residues. Germline V gene lookup returns CDR1 GTSNPN and CDR2 SVGIG (reference sequence). Here the CDR3 reads CAWSPALYEQYF. The CDR3 DNA sequence: TGTGCCTGGAGTCCGGCGTTGTACGAGCAGTACTTC.

V and J are TRBV15 and TRBJ1-3; D is ambiguous. Trimming left V 0 bases short and J 6 bases short, with 12 bases between. Germline V lookup: CDR1 LNHNV, CDR2 YYDKDF (reference sequence). The CDR3 runs 15 residues. This CDR3 reads CATSRDSASQNTIYF. The CDR3 DNA sequence: TGTGCCACCAGCAGAGATTCGGCCAGTCAAAACACCATATATTTT.

This clone was detected once. The chain has TRBV7-2 and TRBJ2-2; no definite D call. CDR1 and CDR2 from the germline V gene are SGHTA and FQGNSA. V lost 5 bases and J 9 bases, leaving 7 bases between the germline ends. The CDR3 sequence is 11 residues long. CDR3 nucleotides: TGTGCCAGCAGCCCAGGACGGGAGCTGTTTTTT. Translation gives CASSPGRELFF.

V and J are TRBV5-6 and TRBJ2-7; the D gene could be TRBD1 or TRBD2 (5 bases each). The V gene's germline CDR1 is SGHDT and CDR2 YYEEEE. The CDR3 has 15 amino acids. Between the trimmed V and J ends, which lost 6 bases and 1 base, there was a span of 17 bases. CDR3 residues: CASTGGLASSYEQYF. The CDR3 DNA sequence: TGTGCCAGCACTGGGGGTCTTGCCAGTTCCTACGAGCAGTACTTC.

The chain combines TRBV7-9 with TRBJ1-6; D uncertain. Germline CDR1 SEHNR, CDR2 FQNEAQ (reference sequence). The CDR3 consists of 12 residues. V lost 3 bases and J 9 bases, leaving 6 bases between the germline ends. The chain's CDR3 is CASSFPGSPLHF. The CDR3 DNA sequence: TGTGCCAGCAGCTTCCCCGGTTCACCCCTCCACTTT.

A note on this clone: Other DNA sequences in this specimen translate into the identical CDR3. The rearrangement links TRBV27 to TRBJ1-2; perhaps TRBD1 as D (5 bases). Trimming shortened V by 6 bases and J by 8 bases, and 13 bases separated the two germline ends. Germline CDR1 is MNHEY and CDR2 is SMNVEV (reference sequence). This CDR3 contains 12 residues. The DNA for the CDR3 is TGTGCCAGCAGGGGGGAGGGTGGCGGCTACACCTTC. Its protein is CASRGEGGGYTF.

With regard to this clone: The same CDR3 arises from other DNA sequences in this sample as well. The rearrangement joins TRBV6-5 to TRBJ1-2, with D unresolved. V was cut by 2 bases and J by 2 bases, with 9 bases left in between. Per germline, CDR1 MNHEY and CDR2 SVGAGI. The CDR3 length is 14 residues. DNA for the CDR3: TGTGCCAGCAGTTACACCTCGGAGAACTATGGCTACACCTTC. This sequence encodes CASSYTSENYGYTF.

The chain carries TRBV7-8 and TRBJ2-2; a weak D match, TRBD2 (6 bases). Trimming shortened V by 5 bases and J by 3 bases, and 13 bases separated the two germline ends. CDR1 is SGHVS and CDR2 is FQNEAQ in the germline V gene. The CDR3 spans 15 residues. CDR3: CASSLTGDYTGELFF. In DNA, the CDR3 is TGTGCCAGCAGCCTTACGGGGGACTACACCGGGGAGCTGTTTTTT.

The V gene is TRBV7-9, the J gene TRBJ2-3; 9 nucleotides line up with TRBD2. The CDR3 is made up of 17 amino acids. Germline CDR1 is SEHNR and CDR2 is FQNEAQ (reference sequence). V dropped 1 base and J dropped 5; count of bases not matched to a gene: 10. This CDR3 is CASSLVGREGHRDTQYF. The CDR3 DNA follows: TGTGCCAGCAGCTTAGTAGGGCGGGAGGGCCACAGAGATACGCAGTATTTT.

The chain carries TRBV7-8 and TRBJ2-1, with D possibly called TRBD1 or TRBD2 (6 bases each). Between the trimmed V and J ends, which lost 6 bases and 0 bases, there was a span of 18 bases. The CDR3 is made up of 17 amino acids. From germline, CDR1 is SGHVS and CDR2 FQNEAQ. The CDR3 DNA follows: TGTGCCAGCAGTCGAGGGGGGCAGGGGAGCTCCTACAATGAGCAGTTCTTC. As protein: CASSRGGQGSSYNEQFF.

CDR3 coding DNA: TGTGCCAGCAGTGATTTGGGGGCGGAGTCGAACACCGGGGAGCTGTTTTTT. Its translation is CASSDLGAESNTGELFF. J is TRBJ2-2 and V is TRBV2, with a tentative D call TRBD1 (6 bases). The germline CDR1 and CDR2 sequences are SNHLY and FYNNEI. The V and J ends lost 3 bases and 0 bases respectively, with 14 bases between them. This CDR3 has 17 amino acids.